A selection of T cell receptor beta chains follows, all from one sample in a study of low-dose radiotherapy and immunotherapy resistance in tumors. TCRdb re-derived calls from the reads in MiXCR, one entry per CDR3 protein. Of 85,000 to 95,000 distinct CDR3 sequences listed, 20% are singletons. Here the sequenced sample was PBMCs, taken after low-dose radiotherapy plus immunotherapy. These receptors originate from a female donor with ovarian cancer. The CDR3 runs from the conserved cysteine through the conserved F or W. D genes are given only for firm matches. Expanded clones get a size class; other rows say once, few or many, or leave the size out.

J: TRBJ2-6; D: -; size: many; V: TRBV14; CDR3: CASSQVRGPGANVLTF; DNA: TGTGCCAGCAGCCAAGTACGGGGTCCCGGGGCCAACGTCCTGACTTTC
J: TRBJ1-5; D: TRBD1; size: many; V: TRBV12-3/TRBV12-4; CDR3: CASSLTGGGQPQHF; DNA: TGTGCCAGCAGTCTTACAGGGGGGGGGCAGCCCCAGCATTTT
J: TRBJ2-7; D: -; size: many; V: TRBV20-1; CDR3: CSARDIQAGAFHEQYF; DNA: TGCAGTGCTAGAGATATCCAGGCGGGGGCGTTTCACGAGCAGTACTTC
J: TRBJ2-1; D: -; size: -; V: TRBV5-1; CDR3: CASSLVGTTYNEQFF; DNA: TGCGCCAGCAGCTTGGTGGGGACCACCTACAATGAGCAGTTCTTC
J: TRBJ1-6; D: -; size: many; V: TRBV28; CDR3: CASSPGRGLSYNSPLHF; DNA: TGTGCCAGCAGCCCCGGGCGGGGGCTTTCCTATAATTCACCCCTCCACTTT
J: TRBJ1-1; D: -; size: -; V: TRBV5-5; CDR3: CASSLRAATEAFF; DNA: TGTGCCAGCAGCTTGAGGGCAGCCACTGAAGCTTTCTTT
J: TRBJ1-5; D: -; size: -; V: TRBV7-8; CDR3: CASSLGQGGRNQPQHF; DNA: TGTGCCAGCAGCTTAGGGCAGGGAGGACGCAATCAGCCCCAGCATTTT
J: TRBJ2-1; D: -; size: many; V: TRBV5-4; CDR3: CASSLVDRIYNEQFF; DNA: TGTGCCAGCAGCTTGGTCGACAGAATTTACAATGAGCAGTTCTTC
J: TRBJ1-1; D: -; size: many; V: TRBV7-9; CDR3: CASSLAGGPNTEAFF; DNA: TGTGCCAGCAGCTTAGCGGGGGGACCGAACACTGAAGCTTTCTTT
J: TRBJ2-7; D: TRBD2; size: many; V: TRBV7-2; CDR3: CASSSGLAESYEQYF; DNA: TGTGCCAGCAGCTCGGGACTAGCGGAGAGCTACGAGCAGTACTTC
J: TRBJ2-7; D: -; size: many; V: TRBV28; CDR3: CASSLAFHEQYF; DNA: TGTGCCAGCAGCCTAGCGTTTCACGAGCAGTACTTC
J: TRBJ2-1; D: -; size: many; V: TRBV6-2/TRBV6-3; CDR3: CASSYSSGAPYNEQFF; DNA: TGTGCCAGCAGTTACTCGTCGGGAGCCCCCTACAATGAGCAGTTCTTC
J: TRBJ2-7; D: -; size: -; V: TRBV27; CDR3: CASSPGRGYEQYF; DNA: TGTGCCAGCAGTCCAGGACGGGGCTACGAGCAGTACTTC
J: TRBJ2-5; D: -; size: many; V: TRBV30; CDR3: CAWSGRETQYF; DNA: TGTGCCTGGAGTGGAAGAGAGACCCAGTACTTC
J: TRBJ2-1; D: -; size: -; V: TRBV6-2/TRBV6-3; CDR3: CASSYRGSPTKGPNRANEQFF; DNA: TGTGCCAGCAGTTACCGTGGCTCTCCAACCAAAGGACCTAATCGTGCTAATGAGCAGTTCTTC
J: TRBJ2-1; D: -; size: -; V: TRBV4-1; CDR3: CASSQDTGLIRNEQFF; DNA: TGCGCCAGCAGCCAAGATACAGGGTTAATTCGGAATGAGCAGTTCTTC
J: TRBJ2-3; D: TRBD2; size: many; V: TRBV29-1; CDR3: CSASPTGTRIGTDTQYF; DNA: TGCAGCGCGTCCCCGACCGGGACTAGGATCGGCACAGATACGCAGTATTTT
J: TRBJ2-5; D: -; size: many; V: TRBV5-1; CDR3: CASSFNGQETQYF; DNA: TGCGCCAGCAGCTTTAACGGGCAAGAGACCCAGTACTTC
J: TRBJ1-6; D: -; size: -; V: TRBV29-1; CDR3: CSVGDRSNSPLHF; DNA: TGCAGCGTAGGAGACAGGTCGAATTCACCCCTCCACTTT
J: TRBJ2-3; D: TRBD2; size: once; V: TRBV12-3/TRBV12-4; CDR3: CASSLQLAGENTQYF; DNA: TGTGCCAGCAGTTTACAGCTAGCGGGGGAGAATACGCAGTATTTT
J: TRBJ1-6; D: TRBD1; size: many; V: TRBV5-4; CDR3: CASSLGTGDSPLHF; DNA: TGTGCCAGCAGCTTAGGGACAGGGGATTCACCCCTCCACTTT
J: TRBJ2-7; D: TRBD1; size: many; V: TRBV5-1; CDR3: CASATGSSYEQYF; DNA: TGCGCCAGCGCGACAGGGAGTTCCTACGAGCAGTACTTC
J: TRBJ1-2; D: -; size: many; V: TRBV4-3; CDR3: CASSQVTATDFGYGYTF; DNA: TGCGCCAGCAGCCAAGTGACTGCGACGGACTTCGGCTATGGCTACACCTTC
J: TRBJ1-3; D: -; size: many; V: TRBV5-1; CDR3: CASSLEPGARGSYSGNTIYF; DNA: TGCGCCAGCAGCTTGGAACCCGGTGCGCGGGGAAGTTACTCTGGAAACACCATATATTTT
J: TRBJ1-2; D: TRBD1; size: many; V: TRBV4-3; CDR3: CASSQQTGVGGYTF; DNA: TGCGCCAGCAGCCAACAAACAGGGGTAGGTGGCTACACCTTC
J: TRBJ2-2; D: -; size: many; V: TRBV30; CDR3: CAWIKDSLYTGELFF; DNA: TGTGCCTGGATCAAAGACAGTCTTTACACCGGGGAGCTGTTTTTT
J: TRBJ2-2; D: TRBD2; size: many; V: TRBV6-6; CDR3: CAVLSGTENTGELFF; DNA: TGTGCAGTTCTTAGCGGGACGGAGAACACCGGGGAGCTGTTTTTT
J: TRBJ2-6; D: -; size: many; V: TRBV7-9; CDR3: CATLRGSGANVLTF; DNA: TGTGCCACCCTCCGGGGTTCTGGGGCCAACGTCCTGACTTTC
J: TRBJ2-6; D: -; size: many; V: TRBV11-1; CDR3: CASSAYRTGANVLTF; DNA: TGTGCCAGCAGCGCCTACAGGACGGGGGCCAACGTCCTGACTTTC
J: TRBJ1-6; D: -; size: many; V: TRBV3-1; CDR3: CASRQGESGLNSPLHF; DNA: TGTGCCAGCAGACAAGGGGAAAGCGGACTTAATTCACCCCTCCACTTT
J: TRBJ2-5; D: TRBD1; size: many; V: TRBV18; CDR3: CASSPGGQGQETQYF; DNA: TGTGCCAGCTCACCCGGCGGACAGGGCCAAGAGACCCAGTACTTC
J: TRBJ2-7; D: TRBD2; size: many; V: TRBV6-2/TRBV6-3; CDR3: CASSPLAGLTHEQYF; DNA: TGTGCCAGCAGTCCGTTAGCGGGACTGACGCACGAGCAGTACTTC
J: TRBJ2-1; D: TRBD2; size: many; V: TRBV6-6; CDR3: CASSSSGSDVF; DNA: TGTGCCAGCAGTTCTAGCGGGAGCGACGTCTTC
J: TRBJ2-2; D: -; size: many; V: TRBV7-9; CDR3: CASSPDSSGLTGELFF; DNA: TGTGCCAGCAGCCCAGATTCCAGCGGACTCACCGGGGAGCTGTTTTTT
J: TRBJ2-3; D: TRBD1; size: many; V: TRBV13; CDR3: CASSLGGTGTDTQYF; DNA: TGTGCCAGCAGCTTAGGAGGGACAGGTACAGATACGCAGTATTTT
J: TRBJ1-6; D: -; size: many; V: TRBV7-2; CDR3: CASSLGDYNSPLHF; DNA: TGTGCCAGCAGCTTGGGCGATTATAATTCACCCCTCCACTTT
J: TRBJ2-2; D: TRBD2; size: many; V: TRBV4-2; CDR3: CASSQVSREGPSTGELFF; DNA: TGTGCCAGCAGCCAAGTCTCTCGGGAGGGACCTTCCACCGGGGAGCTGTTTTTT